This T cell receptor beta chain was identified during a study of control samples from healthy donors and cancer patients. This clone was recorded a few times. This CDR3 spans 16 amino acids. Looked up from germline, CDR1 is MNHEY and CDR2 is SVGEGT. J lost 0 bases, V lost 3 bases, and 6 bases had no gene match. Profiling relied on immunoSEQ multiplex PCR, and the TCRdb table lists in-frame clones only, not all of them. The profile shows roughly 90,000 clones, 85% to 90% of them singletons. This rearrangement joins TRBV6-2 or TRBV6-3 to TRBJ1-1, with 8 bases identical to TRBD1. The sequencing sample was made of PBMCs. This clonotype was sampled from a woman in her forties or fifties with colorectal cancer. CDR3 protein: CASSYWGQVMNTEAFF. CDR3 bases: TGTGCCAGCAGTTATTGGGGACAGGTCATGAACACTGAAGCTTTCTTT.